These 6 T cell receptor beta chains were all obtained from the same sample, sequenced in a study of T cells in Graves' hyperthyroidism and ophthalmopathy. Amplified TCR beta CDR3 regions came from RNA transcripts. When the TCR CDR3 underwent first-round RT-PCR, the HTBI primer set was used. From the multiplex PCR reads, TCRdb called clonotypes with MiXCR, one entry per CDR3 protein. This table has around 690,000 distinct CDR3 sequences, 15% to 20% appearing once. The sequenced sample was blood. The source is a middle-aged man with Graves' hyperthyroidism.

This chain joins TRBV19 and TRBJ1-5, with D unresolved. Between the trimmed V and J ends, which lost 6 bases and 0 bases, there was a span of 15 bases. The length of the CDR3 is 16 residues. Germline CDR1 reads LNHDA; CDR2 reads SQIVND (reference sequence). The chain's CDR3 is CASSSLITASNQPQHF. Written as DNA, the CDR3 is TGTGCCAGTAGCTCCCTGATTACCGCTAGCAATCAGCCCCAGCATTTT. The full variable domain, completed using reference TRBV19 and TRBJ1-5, is DGGITQSPKYLFRKEGQNVTLSCEQNLNHDAMYWYRQDPGQGLRLIYYSQIVNDFQKGDIAEGYSVSREKKESFPLTVTSAQKNPTAFYLCASSSLITASNQPQHFGDGTRLSIL.

At least ten counts were recorded for this clonotype. V is TRBV11-2 and J is TRBJ2-5; tentative D call: TRBD1 (5 bases). Trimming took off 5 bases at V and 0 bases at J, with 13 bases between the two ends. CDR1 is SGHAT and CDR2 is FQNNGV in the germline V gene. CDR3 size: 15 residues. The CDR3 loop is CASSRSLGDQETQYF. CDR3 nucleotides: TGTGCCAGCAGCAGATCGCTAGGGGACCAAGAGACCCAGTACTTC.

Details on this clonotype: One base away lies a much larger clone, so this may be a sequencing read error. It is likely a read error, because the conserved phenylalanine at the end of the CDR3 is missing. This rearrangement joins TRBV10-3 to TRBJ1-2; D gene ambiguous. V dropped 2 bases and J dropped 4 bases, with 11 bases sitting between them. The CDR3 has 14 amino acids. Germline V gives CDR1 ENHRY, CDR2 SYGVKD. This chain's CDR3 is CAISETAFPYGYTL. The CDR3, as DNA: TGTGCCATCAGTGAGACAGCCTTCCCCTATGGCTACACCCTC.

Note on this clonotype: This may come from a read error, since a much larger clone is one base off. The chain couples TRBV12-3 or TRBV12-4 to TRBJ2-3; D gene unclear. CDR3 length equals 13 residues. The CDR3 region is CVSRLRSEDTQYF. CDR3 sequence (DNA): TGTGTCAGCAGATTAAGATCCGAAGATACGCAGTATTTT.

There are many counts of this clonotype. This chain uses TRBV28 with TRBJ2-2, with a tentative D call TRBD2 (5 bases). V dropped 7 bases and J dropped 0 bases, with 12 bases sitting between them. CDR3 length: 15 amino acids. CDR1 and CDR2 from the germline V gene are MDHEN and SYDVKM. Here the CDR3 DNA reads TGTGCCAGCAATGTTGCACTAGCGAACACCGGGGAGCTGTTTTTT. Amino acids: CASNVALANTGELFF.

This clonotype occurred many times. V and J are TRBV28 and TRBJ2-7, with 9 positions matching TRBD1. Germline CDR1 and CDR2: MDHEN and SYDVKM. J lost 0 bases, V lost 3 bases, and 3 bases had no gene match. The CDR3 is 15 amino acids. CDR3 bases: TGTGCCAGCAGTTTTAGGGACAGGGTCTCCTACGAGCAGTACTTC. Translated: CASSFRDRVSYEQYF.